This T cell receptor beta chain was found in a study of blood T cell repertoires in COVID-19. Study-wide context: The United States, Italy and Spain were the sources of the acute and convalescent COVID-19 samples. PBMCs, B-cell-depleted T cells, or T cells were the source of the cDNA or gDNA that made up the material.

In the authors' methods: Reference gene primer amplification gave estimated nucleated cell counts. Repertoires were generated with immunoSEQ multiplex PCR, while TCRdb's copy carries only in-frame clones and drops some. Clone size and V and J calls were adopted from that table, with D and trimming inferred from the DNA. The sample lists about 68,000 clones; 65% to 90% were seen once. V lost 3 bases and J 3 bases, leaving 9 bases between the germline ends. The CDR3 spans 13 residues. Per the germline V gene, CDR1 is MNHNS and CDR2 is SASEGT. The receptor comes from a woman in her sixties with acute or convalescent COVID-19. Sequences were obtained from peripheral blood. This chain connects TRBV6-1 to TRBJ2-7; perhaps TRBD2 as D (6 bases). The CDR3: CASSDGSIYEQYF. CDR3 sequence (DNA): TGTGCCAGCAGTGACGGGAGTATCTACGAGCAGTACTTC.